A selection of T cell receptor beta chains follows, all from one sample in a study of T cell responses to AZD1222 COVID-19 vaccine. Method: immunoSEQ multiplex PCR; TCRdb's copy keeps in-frame clones and lacks some. The sample lists around 140,000 clones, about 89% occurring once. Sequencing used peripheral blood, obtained 28 days after the second AZD1222 dose. These receptors were collected from an adult who received the AZD1222 COVID-19 vaccine. Each CDR3 is given with its conserved first and last residue. For some rows the clone size is stated as once, few or many, or as a class when expanded; others skip it.

len: 14
abundance: .
v_gene: TRBV20-1
CDR3aa: CSASPATGKETQYF

len: 16
abundance: few
v_gene: TRBV11-3
CDR3aa: CASSLLRTLSSYEQYF

len: 14
abundance: .
v_gene: TRBV6-1
CDR3aa: CASSEPGGPETQYF

len: 14
abundance: .
v_gene: TRBV30
CDR3aa: CAWSPGPPGGELFF

len: 11
abundance: .
v_gene: TRBV19
CDR3aa: CASSMGLEQFF

len: 19
abundance: .
v_gene: TRBV2
CDR3aa: CASSGSTCRGGSNTGELFF

len: 18
abundance: .
v_gene: TRBV5-1
CDR3aa: CASSLAGAGGQGIYEQYF

len: 19
abundance: .
v_gene: TRBV19
CDR3aa: CASSLRSLMAGRTPYGYTF

len: 16
abundance: .
v_gene: TRBV11-2
CDR3aa: CASSPGRGRRTGELFF

len: 14
abundance: once
v_gene: TRBV11-3
CDR3aa: CASSLGGSGGTQYF

len: 14
abundance: .
v_gene: TRBV6-2/TRBV6-3
CDR3aa: CASSGGQRSYEQYF

len: 16
abundance: .
v_gene: TRBV5-1
CDR3aa: CASSFNGGAGAGEQFF

len: 13
abundance: .
v_gene: TRBV20-1
CDR3aa: CSASGTGAYGYTF

len: 14
abundance: .
v_gene: TRBV19
CDR3aa: CASSMGHSTDTQYF

len: 13
abundance: .
v_gene: TRBV12-3/TRBV12-4
CDR3aa: CASSTSGRAEQYF

len: 17
abundance: .
v_gene: TRBV4-2
CDR3aa: CASSQGLAGGGTDTQYF

len: 14
abundance: .
v_gene: TRBV3-1/TRBV3-2
CDR3aa: CASSQGGAVGELFF

len: 14
abundance: .
v_gene: TRBV5-6
CDR3aa: CASSGRNREPEAFF

len: 15
abundance: .
v_gene: TRBV7-8
CDR3aa: CASSLDRGTNYGYTF

len: 12
abundance: .
v_gene: TRBV5-1
CDR3aa: CASSENNYGYTF

len: 16
abundance: .
v_gene: TRBV19
CDR3aa: CASSAGLARNGYEQYF

len: 16
abundance: .
v_gene: TRBV6-6
CDR3aa: CASSYPSQGARSPLHF

len: 13
abundance: .
v_gene: TRBV7-2
CDR3aa: CASSLSRYNEQFF

len: 14
abundance: .
v_gene: TRBV5-1
CDR3aa: CASSLPGLGNTIYF

len: 15
abundance: .
v_gene: TRBV6-5
CDR3aa: CASSSPGLGLNEQFF

len: 16
abundance: .
v_gene: TRBV5-1
CDR3aa: CASSLRTGKSTDTQYF

len: 18
abundance: .
v_gene: TRBV4-2
CDR3aa: CASSQDEGQVTGDSPLHF